The present T cell receptor beta chain was sequenced within a study of response to subunit inactivated influenza vaccine. The study, taken as a whole, reports: The authors put forward the suggestion that each seasonal influenza vaccination may bring in only a limited number of new T cells.

For this clonotype: Its antigen is as yet unknown.

Each CDR3 protein gets one entry after TCRdb re-called the RT-PCR reads with MiXCR. This table holds 710,000 or so distinct CDR3 sequences, 15% to 18% found once. This CDR3 has 13 residues. Trimming removed 2 bases from V and 4 bases from J; junction bases left unmatched: 2. Germline assignment: CDR1 LGHDT and CDR2 YNNKEL (reference sequence). The rearrangement joins TRBV3-1 to TRBJ2-7; the match to TRBD2 covers 7 bases. The sequence was collected from a man aged 50 or older who received an inactivated influenza vaccine. Material: PBMCs from blood, obtained roughly 13 days after vaccination. In DNA, the CDR3 is TGTGCCAGCAGCCAATGGGGGGGTTACGAGCAGTACTTC. This sequence encodes CASSQWGGYEQYF.